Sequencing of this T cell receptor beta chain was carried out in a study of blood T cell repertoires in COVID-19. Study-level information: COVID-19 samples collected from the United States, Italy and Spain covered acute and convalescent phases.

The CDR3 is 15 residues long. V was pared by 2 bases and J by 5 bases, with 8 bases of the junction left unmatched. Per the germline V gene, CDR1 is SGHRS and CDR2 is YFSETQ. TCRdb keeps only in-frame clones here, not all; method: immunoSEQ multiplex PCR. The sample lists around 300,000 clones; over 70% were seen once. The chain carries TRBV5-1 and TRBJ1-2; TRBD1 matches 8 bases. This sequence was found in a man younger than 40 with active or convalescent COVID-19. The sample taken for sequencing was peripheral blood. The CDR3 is CASSFPGQELYGYTF. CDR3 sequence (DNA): TGCGCCAGCAGCTTCCCGGGACAGGAGTTATATGGCTACACCTTC.